This passage covers 10 T cell receptor beta chains from one sample sequenced in a study of CD4 T cells in relation to SARS-CoV-2 and coronaviruses. For these receptors, no antigen is known. Some clones are missing from TCRdb's copy, which holds only in-frame ones; the method was immunoSEQ multiplex PCR. The sample includes 35,000 or so clones, more than 60% of them seen just once. Sequencing input: memory CD4+ T cells from PBMCs, cultured in vitro. The receptors shown here come from an adult with COVID-19.

The table lists this clone with a count of one. The V call is TRBV3-1 (or the pseudogene TRBV3-2), the J call TRBJ1-4; D uncertain. This CDR3 region has 20 residues. CDR1 and CDR2 (germline): LGHDT, YNNKEL (reference sequence). The V and J ends lost 4 bases and 4 bases respectively, with 28 bases between them. CDR3 sequence: CASSPSRPVYLSSGNEKLFF. Written as DNA, the CDR3 is TGTGCCAGCAGCCCGAGCCGACCGGTCTATCTATCTAGCGGTAATGAAAAACTGTTTTTT.

The chain recombines TRBV15 with TRBJ1-4, with 9 positions matching TRBD1. CDR1 and CDR2 (germline): LNHNV, YYDKDF (reference sequence). There are 15 residues in the CDR3. With V trimmed by 5 bases and J by 4 bases, 5 bases remained unmatched. This CDR3 is CATSRGQGINEKLFF. The CDR3 DNA reads as TGTGCCACCAGCCGAGGACAGGGGATTAATGAAAAACTGTTTTTT.

The chain carries TRBV11-2 and TRBJ2-3; TRBD2 aligns across 15 bases. V gave up 0 bases and J gave up 5 bases; unmatched junction bases: 9. Germline CDR1 SGHAT, CDR2 FQNNGV. The CDR3 sequence is 19 residues long. The CDR3 loop is CASSLDPPGLAGGGDTQYF. CDR3 DNA: TGTGCCAGCAGCTTAGATCCCCCGGGACTAGCGGGAGGAGGAGATACGCAGTATTTT.

This clone has a handful of counts. CDR3: CASSLSDRSNQPQHF. The CDR3 nucleotides are TGCGCCAGCAGCTTGTCAGACCGTAGCAATCAGCCCCAGCATTTT. J is TRBJ1-5 and V is TRBV5-1, with no clear D. The CDR3 is made up of 15 amino acids. CDR1 and CDR2 (germline): SGHRS, YFSETQ. The V end was cut by 1 base, the J end by 0 bases, with 8 bases between.

The rearrangement links TRBV9 to TRBJ2-5; unclear D gene. CDR3 length equals 13 residues. V was shortened by 0 bases and J by 1 base, with 4 bases between the two germline ends. The V gene's germline CDR1 is SGDLS and CDR2 YYNGEE. As DNA, the CDR3 is TGTGCCAGCAGCGTAGCCCCCCAAGAGACCCAGTACTTC. Protein: CASSVAPQETQYF.

The rearrangement joins TRBV5-1 to TRBJ2-7; possible D gene TRBD2, 5 bases. V was clipped by 0 bases and J by 2 bases, with 15 bases between them. Germline V gene data show CDR1 as SGHRS and CDR2 as YFSETQ. The CDR3 loop spans 16 amino acids. The CDR3 spells CASSLDGRGSTYEQYF. The DNA for the CDR3 is TGCGCCAGCAGCTTGGATGGTCGTGGGAGTACCTACGAGCAGTACTTC.

This clone has only a few counts. CDR3 sequence reads: CASSQDQTDTNTGELFF. The DNA for the CDR3 is TGCGCCAGCAGCCAAGATCAGACAGATACGAACACCGGGGAGCTGTTTTTT. The genes are TRBV4-1 and TRBJ2-2, with D possibly matching TRBD1 (5 bases). Germline CDR1 reads MGHRA; CDR2 reads YSYEKL. The CDR3 loop spans 17 amino acids. V lost 0 bases, J lost 0 bases, and 11 bases lay in between.

The rearrangement joins TRBV5-5 to TRBJ2-2; the match to TRBD2 covers 13 bases. With V trimmed by 0 bases and J by 4 bases, 3 bases remained unmatched. Germline lookup yields CDR1 SGHKS and CDR2 YYEKEE (reference sequence). The CDR3 has 17 amino acids. This chain's CDR3 is CASSLGLAGGGTGELFF. The CDR3, as DNA: TGTGCCAGCAGCTTGGGACTAGCGGGAGGTGGCACCGGGGAGCTGTTTTTT.

This chain links TRBV19 with TRBJ2-1; D call uncertain. The CDR3 spans 14 residues. The V gene's germline CDR1 is LNHDA and CDR2 SQIVND (reference sequence). The ends were cut back, 1 base at V and 3 bases at J, with 7 bases in the middle. The DNA of the CDR3 is TGTGCCAGTAGTATAGTCGGCGGCTACAATGAGCAGTTCTTC. Its protein product is CASSIVGGYNEQFF.

The chain is built from TRBV30 and TRBJ1-2; 7 bases line up with TRBD1. The germline CDR1 and CDR2 sequences are GTSNPN and SVGIG (reference sequence). The CDR3 contains 13 residues. Germline trimming cut 6 bases from V and 7 bases from J; bases unmatched to any gene: 11. Written as DNA, the CDR3 is TGTGCCTGCCCCAGGCAGGGGGATTCTGGCTACACCTTC. This translates into CACPRQGDSGYTF.